The clone carrying this T cell receptor beta chain has only a few counts. The antigen is undetermined. The V end was cut by 3 bases, the J end by 4 bases, with 19 bases between. Germline CDR1 is KGHSH and CDR2 is LQKENI. The CDR3 is made up of 16 amino acids. ViraFEST used viral peptide pools to expand antigen-specific CD4+ T cells before sequencing. Following 10 days of culture, CD4+ T cells were isolated. Their SARS-CoV-2 infection, verified by PCR, occurred between March and December 2020. The repertoire was sequenced with immunoSEQ multiplex PCR; TCRdb's copy has only in-frame clones and lacks some. The sample records some 40,000 clones, approximately 72% being singletons. The entry originates in a study of vaccination effects on CD4 cells after COVID-19. Study-wide results and caveats: Marked contraction was observed in infection-induced and vaccine-induced clones late after vaccination. Convalescent patients were scarce in the study, and it lacked early post-infection timepoints.

This rearrangement joins TRBV18 to TRBJ2-7; a possible D gene is TRBD1 (6 bases). The source material was CD4+ T cells from PBMCs cultured with HCoV-NL63 spike peptides, sampled before COVID-19 vaccination. The receptor was derived from a human donor who had a prior SARS-CoV-2 infection. CDR3 sequence: CASSPKGGGPTYEQYF. The CDR3, as DNA: TGTGCCAGCTCACCCAAGGGTGGGGGCCCGACGTACGAGCAGTACTTC.